This is a list of T cell receptor beta chains from one sample in a study of blood T cell repertoires in COVID-19. Data came from immunoSEQ multiplex PCR; TCRdb stores just in-frame clones and leaves some out. The data contain 150,000 or so clones, about 88% of them singletons. The specimen was peripheral blood. The receptor set was obtained from a man between 60 and 75 years old with acute or convalescent COVID-19. The CDR3 runs from the conserved cysteine through the conserved F or W. D genes are given only for firm matches. Clone size, where shown, is once, few, many, or a class for clones that have expanded.

>TRBV30|TRBJ1-1|-|-
TGTGCCTGGAGTGCATGGGGCAGGGTGAACACTGAAGCTTTCTTT
CAWSAWGRVNTEAFF
>TRBV5-1|TRBJ1-1|-|TRBD1
TGCGCCAGCAGTTTACAGGGGGCGGAAGCTTTCTTT
CASSLQGAEAFF
>TRBV3-1/TRBV3-2|TRBJ2-1|-|TRBD2
TGTGCCAGCGGCAAGACGCGGGAGGCCCTGTTCTTC
CASGKTREALFF
>TRBV10-3|TRBJ1-1|-|-
TGTGCCATCAGTGAGTGGCTGATGAACACTGAAGCTTTCTTT
CAISEWLMNTEAFF
>TRBV4-2|TRBJ1-1|-|-
TGTGCCAGCAACCCCTCGAGGGGGAAGAACACTGAAGCTTTCTTT
CASNPSRGKNTEAFF
>TRBV4-1|TRBJ1-2|few|TRBD1
TGCGCCAGCAGCCAAACCCAGACTCGACAGGGAGAAAGGGGTAACTATGGCTACACCTTC
CASSQTQTRQGERGNYGYTF
>TRBV7-9|TRBJ2-2|-|-
TGTGCCAGCAGCTTAGTCGGCGGCAACACCGGGGAGCTGTTTTTT
CASSLVGGNTGELFF
>TRBV24-1|TRBJ2-2|few|-
TGTGCCACCAGTGGAGTTCCGAGAGCGAACACCGGGGAGCTGTTTTTT
CATSGVPRANTGELFF
>TRBV18|TRBJ1-3|-|-
TGTGCCAGCTCACGTTCCAGTGGCGGATCCTCTGGAAACACCATATATTTT
CASSRSSGGSSGNTIYF
>TRBV19|TRBJ2-1|once|-
TGTGCCAGTAGCTTATCCGGGGTTTACAATGAGCAGTTCTTC
CASSLSGVYNEQFF
>TRBV27|TRBJ2-7|-|-
TGTGCCAGCAGTCCGATATCGGGACAAGCGCCTTTGCAGTACTTC
CASSPISGQAPLQYF
>TRBV22-1|TRBJ2-7|-|-
TGTCCTGGGAGCACCCCGGACAGGGCCTACGAGCAGTACTTC
CPGSTPDRAYEQYF
>TRBV9|TRBJ2-3|-|-
TGTGCCAGCAGCGCCAGACCGGCGGCAGATACGCAGTATTTT
CASSARPAADTQYF
>TRBV6-6|TRBJ1-2|-|-
TGTGCCAGCGGAGGCAGGGGCTATGGCTACACCTTC
CASGGRGYGYTF
>TRBV6-1|TRBJ1-2|-|-
TGTGCCAGCAGCCCCCGGGGGGCCGGCTACACCTTC
CASSPRGAGYTF
>TRBV18|TRBJ1-2|-|TRBD1
TGTGCCAGCTCATCGGGACAGGCCGGCGCCTATGGCTACACCTTC
CASSSGQAGAYGYTF
>TRBV5-1|TRBJ2-1|-|-
TGCGCCAGCAGCCTCCATTTCGGAGGGGATGAGCAGTTCTTC
CASSLHFGGDEQFF
>TRBV15|TRBJ1-4|-|-
TGTGCCACCAGCAATACACAGGGATTAGACGAAAAACTGTTTTTT
CATSNTQGLDEKLFF
>TRBV19|TRBJ1-5|-|-
TGTGCCAGTAGTATGGGGGGAGTTGCCCTATTAGGTCAGCCCCAGCATTTT
CASSMGGVALLGQPQHF
>TRBV10-3|TRBJ1-6|-|-
TGTGCCATCAGTGGCGACGGGAATTCACCCCTCCACTTT
CAISGDGNSPLHF
>TRBV6-5|TRBJ2-1|-|-
TGTGCCACCCGTGTGGGGGGGGCGAACAATGAGCAGTTCTTC
CATRVGGANNEQFF
>TRBV6-4|TRBJ2-3|-|-
TGTGCCAGCAGTCGCGGAGCAGGGGGGACAGATACGCAGTATTTT
CASSRGAGGTDTQYF
>TRBV12-5|TRBJ2-1|-|TRBD2
TGTGCTAGTGGTTTCTACTCCTCCCTCAGCGGGGGGGCCAATGAGCAGTTCTTC
CASGFYSSLSGGANEQFF
>TRBV5-1|TRBJ1-3|-|-
TGCGCCAGCAGCTTGGCCGGGGGATCTGGAAACACCATATATTTT
CASSLAGGSGNTIYF
>TRBV9|TRBJ1-5|-|-
TGTGCCAGCAGCCCGGACACTTATAGCAATCAGCCCCAGCATTTT
CASSPDTYSNQPQHF
>TRBV29-1|TRBJ1-2|-|-
TGCAGCGTTGAAAGGCCCAAGGGGCACTATGGCTACACCTTC
CSVERPKGHYGYTF